This T cell receptor (beta chain) was captured in a study of blood T cells in healthy people across ages. Turning to the study itself: Template switching retrieved approximately one barcoded beta molecule for each two T cells.

Germline V gives CDR1 SGHVS, CDR2 FQNEAQ. This CDR3 is 14 amino acids long. V lost 1 base to trimming and J lost 5 bases; unmatched junction nucleotides: 3. This clonotype was seen at least ten times. Its antigen is still unknown. Using a J-beta primer mix together with a sample-barcoded 5' primer, a second PCR was run for roughly 7 to 12 cycles. TCRdb re-analysed the 5' RACE reads in MiXCR, keeping a single row per CDR3 protein. Among about 1.6 million distinct CDR3 sequences listed, about 31% were seen once. Overall study findings and caveats: Calculation of diversity from one million T cells yielded estimates considered to be underestimates.

The chain carries TRBV7-8 and TRBJ2-5, with TRBD2 matching 8 bases. The receptor's source is a woman aged 25 to 39 in good health. The specimen was blood. CDR3 nucleotide sequence: TGTGCCAGCAGCTTAGAACCGGGGGGGGAGACCCAGTACTTC. Residues: CASSLEPGGETQYF.